Below, one T cell receptor (beta chain) is given with its context. Primed by a sample-barcoded 5' primer and a J-beta primer mix, a second PCR proceeded for roughly 7 to 12 cycles. TCRdb reprocessed the 5' RACE reads with MiXCR, giving one entry per CDR3 protein. The table has roughly 1,800,000 distinct CDR3 sequences, around half seen once. The data are from a study of blood T cells in healthy people across ages. CDR3 size: 17 residues. Germline V gene lookup returns CDR1 MGHRA and CDR2 YSYEKL. Trimming left V 4 bases short and J 7 bases short, with 23 bases between. The chain has TRBV4-1 and TRBJ2-1; D perhaps matches TRBD2 (8 bases). Material: blood. The sequence was collected from a woman in her forties in good health. The CDR3 here is CASSPRTTGPGGNEQFF. The CDR3 region has the DNA TGCGCCAGCAGCCCGCGTACGACAGGGCCGGGGGGGAATGAGCAGTTCTTC.